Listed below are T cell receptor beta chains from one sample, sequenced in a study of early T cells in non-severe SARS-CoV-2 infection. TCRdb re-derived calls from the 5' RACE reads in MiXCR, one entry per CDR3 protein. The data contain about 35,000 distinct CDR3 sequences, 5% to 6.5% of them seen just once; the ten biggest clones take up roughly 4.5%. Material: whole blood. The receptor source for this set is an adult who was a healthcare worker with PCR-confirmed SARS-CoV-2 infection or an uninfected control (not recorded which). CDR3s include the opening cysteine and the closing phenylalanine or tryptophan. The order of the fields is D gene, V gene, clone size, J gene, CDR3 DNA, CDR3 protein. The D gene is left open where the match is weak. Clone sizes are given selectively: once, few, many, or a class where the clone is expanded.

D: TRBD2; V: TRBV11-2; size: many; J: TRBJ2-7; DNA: TGTGCCAGCAGCTCCCTCTACAGGATCGGGACTAGGGCTGACTACGAGCAGTACTTC; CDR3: CASSSLYRIGTRADYEQYF
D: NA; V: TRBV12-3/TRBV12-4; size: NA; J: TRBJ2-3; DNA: TGTGCCAGCAGGGCAGGCGTAGCAGATACGCAGTATTTT; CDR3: CASRAGVADTQYF
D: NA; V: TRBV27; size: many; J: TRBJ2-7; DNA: TGTGCCAGCAGTCCCGCTGACAGCGTATACGAGCAGTACTTC; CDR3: CASSPADSVYEQYF
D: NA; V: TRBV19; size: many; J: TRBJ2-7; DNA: TGTGCCAGTAGTATAGGCTGGACAGAAGAAGCCTACGAGCAGTACTTC; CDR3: CASSIGWTEEAYEQYF
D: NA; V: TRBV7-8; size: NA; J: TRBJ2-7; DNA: TGTGCCAGCAGCTTAAGTTTGGCTAGCGTCCGTTACGAGCAGTACTTC; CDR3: CASSLSLASVRYEQYF
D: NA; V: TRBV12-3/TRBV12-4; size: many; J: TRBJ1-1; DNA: TGTGCCAGCAGTCTATCGGCGGCTGAAGCTTTCTTT; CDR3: CASSLSAAEAFF
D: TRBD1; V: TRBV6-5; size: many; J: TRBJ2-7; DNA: TGTGCCAGCAGTTCGGAAGGGGGCTTTACTGAGCAGTACTTC; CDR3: CASSSEGGFTEQYF
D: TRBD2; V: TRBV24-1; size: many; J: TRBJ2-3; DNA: TGTGCCACCGAGCGGGGGCCCACAGATACGCAGTATTTT; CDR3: CATERGPTDTQYF
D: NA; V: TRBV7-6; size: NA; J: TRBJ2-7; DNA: TGTGCCAGCAGCTTACTTCTGGGGTCCCTAGACGAGCAGTACTTC; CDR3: CASSLLLGSLDEQYF
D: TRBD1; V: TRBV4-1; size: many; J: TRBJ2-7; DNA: TGCGCCAGCAGCCAACTCTTGATGACAGGGGACAGGGGGCCCGGCGAGCAGTACTTC; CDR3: CASSQLLMTGDRGPGEQYF
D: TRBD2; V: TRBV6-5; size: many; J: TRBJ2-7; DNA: TGTGCCAGCAGTTACATTGGACTAGCGGGAGTTGGAGAGCAGTACTTC; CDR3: CASSYIGLAGVGEQYF
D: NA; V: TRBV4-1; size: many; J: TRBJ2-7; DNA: TGCGCCAGCAGGGGGTCCGCTAACTACGAGCAGTACTTC; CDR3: CASRGSANYEQYF
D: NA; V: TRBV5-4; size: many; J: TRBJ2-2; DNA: TGTGCCAGCAGTCTGGGTGGCGGGGAGCTGTTTTTT; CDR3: CASSLGGGELFF
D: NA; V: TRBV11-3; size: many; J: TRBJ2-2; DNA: TGTGCCAGCAGCCACGGCGGGGAGCTGTTTTTT; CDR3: CASSHGGELFF
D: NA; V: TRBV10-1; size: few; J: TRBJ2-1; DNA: TGCGCCAGCAGTGCTGACCCATACAATGAGCAGTTCTTC; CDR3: CASSADPYNEQFF
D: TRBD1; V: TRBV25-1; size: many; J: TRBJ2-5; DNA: TGTGCCAGCAGGGCGACAGGGGGGGAGACCCAGTACTTC; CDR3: CASRATGGETQYF
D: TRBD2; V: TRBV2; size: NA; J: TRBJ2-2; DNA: TGTGCCAGCAGTTCCAGCGGGGGGAGCACCGGGGAGCTGTTTTTT; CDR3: CASSSSGGSTGELFF
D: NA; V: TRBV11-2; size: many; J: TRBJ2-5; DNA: TGTGCCAGCAGCTTCGGAGGGACATCACAAGAGACCCAGTACTTC; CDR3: CASSFGGTSQETQYF
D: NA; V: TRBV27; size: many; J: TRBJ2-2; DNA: TGTGCCAGCACGGAGTCGAACACCGGGGAGCTGTTTTTT; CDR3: CASTESNTGELFF
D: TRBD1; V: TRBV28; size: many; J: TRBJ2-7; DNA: TGTGCCAGCAGTTTATCCCAAACAGGGGGCGAGCAGTACTTC; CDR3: CASSLSQTGGEQYF
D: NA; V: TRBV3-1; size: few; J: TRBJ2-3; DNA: TGTGCCAGCAGCCAAGATATGGCGGGAAGCGATACGCAGTATTTT; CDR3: CASSQDMAGSDTQYF
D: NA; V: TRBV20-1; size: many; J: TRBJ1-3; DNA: TGCAGTGCTAGGCGCTCTGGAAACACCATATATTTT; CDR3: CSARRSGNTIYF
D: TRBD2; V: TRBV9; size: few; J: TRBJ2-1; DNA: TGTGCCAGCAGCCTAGCGGACTACAATGAGCAGTTCTTC; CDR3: CASSLADYNEQFF
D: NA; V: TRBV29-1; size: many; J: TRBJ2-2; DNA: TGCAGCGTTGTAGGGGCGGTGAACACCGGGGAGCTGTTTTTT; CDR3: CSVVGAVNTGELFF
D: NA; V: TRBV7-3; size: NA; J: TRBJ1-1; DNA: TGTGCCAGCGGCCAAACCGGGGAAACTGAAGCTTTCTTT; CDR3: CASGQTGETEAFF
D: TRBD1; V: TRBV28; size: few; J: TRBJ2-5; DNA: TGTGCCAGCAGCCGTAGACAGGGGAGGGAGACCCAGTACTTC; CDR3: CASSRRQGRETQYF
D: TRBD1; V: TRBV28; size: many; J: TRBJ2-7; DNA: TGTGCCAGCGTTACAGGGGGCTACGAGCAGTACTTC; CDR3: CASVTGGYEQYF
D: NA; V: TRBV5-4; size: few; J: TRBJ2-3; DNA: TGTGCCAGCAGCTTCGACCTGGATACGCAGTATTTT; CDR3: CASSFDLDTQYF
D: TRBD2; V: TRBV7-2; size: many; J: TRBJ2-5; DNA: TGTGCCAGCAGCCCTCTAGCGGGCGGGACTCAAGAGACCCAGTACTTC; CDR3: CASSPLAGGTQETQYF
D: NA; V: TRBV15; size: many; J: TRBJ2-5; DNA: TGTGCCACCAGCTTACGGGACGACGGCGAGACCCAGTACTTC; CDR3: CATSLRDDGETQYF
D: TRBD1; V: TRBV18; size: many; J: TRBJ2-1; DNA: TGTGCCAGCTCACCCCCCCGGGACAGGGTCTCCTACAATGAGCAGTTCTTC; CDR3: CASSPPRDRVSYNEQFF
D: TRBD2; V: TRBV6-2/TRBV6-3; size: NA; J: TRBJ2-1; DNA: TGTGCCAGCAGTCGGGCTGGCCCAGGACTAGCGGGAGAGGGCGATGAGCAGTTCTTC; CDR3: CASSRAGPGLAGEGDEQFF
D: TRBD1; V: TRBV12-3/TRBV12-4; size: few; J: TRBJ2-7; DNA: TGTGCCAGCAGTAGACAGGGTTTCTCCTACGAGCAGTACTTC; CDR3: CASSRQGFSYEQYF
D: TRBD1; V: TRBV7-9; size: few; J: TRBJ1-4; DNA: TGTGCCAGCAGCCCACCAACACAGGGGGCAGCAACTAATGAAAAACTGTTTTTT; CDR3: CASSPPTQGAATNEKLFF
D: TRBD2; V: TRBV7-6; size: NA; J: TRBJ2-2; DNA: TGTGCCAGCAGCTTAGTGGGGACTAGCGGGAACACCTGGGAGCTGTTTTTT; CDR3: CASSLVGTSGNTWELFF
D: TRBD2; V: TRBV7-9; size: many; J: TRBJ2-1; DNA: TGTGCCAGCAGCTTAGGCAGACTAGCGGGAACGGACTCCTACAATGAGCAGTTCTTC; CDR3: CASSLGRLAGTDSYNEQFF
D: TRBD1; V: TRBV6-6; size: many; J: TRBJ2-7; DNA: TGTGCCAGCAGTTACTCGAGGGACAGAGGGCAGTACTTC; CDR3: CASSYSRDRGQYF